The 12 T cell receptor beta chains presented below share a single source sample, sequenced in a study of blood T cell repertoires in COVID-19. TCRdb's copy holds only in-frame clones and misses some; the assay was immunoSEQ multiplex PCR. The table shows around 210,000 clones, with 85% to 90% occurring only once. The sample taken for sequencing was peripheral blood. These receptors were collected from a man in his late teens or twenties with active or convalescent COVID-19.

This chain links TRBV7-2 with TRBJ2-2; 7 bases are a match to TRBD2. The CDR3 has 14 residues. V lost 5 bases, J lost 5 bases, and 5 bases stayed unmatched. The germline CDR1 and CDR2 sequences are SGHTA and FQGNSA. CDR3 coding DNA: TGTGCCAGCAGCCCGTTCGGGGGGACCGGGGAGCTGTTTTTT. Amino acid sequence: CASSPFGGTGELFF. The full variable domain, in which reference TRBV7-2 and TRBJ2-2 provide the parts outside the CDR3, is GAGVSQSPSNKVTEKGKDVELRCDPISGHTALYWYRQSLGQGLEFLIYFQGNSAPDKSGLPSDRFSAERTGGSVSTLTIQRTQQEDSAVYLCASSPFGGTGELFFGEGSRLTVL.

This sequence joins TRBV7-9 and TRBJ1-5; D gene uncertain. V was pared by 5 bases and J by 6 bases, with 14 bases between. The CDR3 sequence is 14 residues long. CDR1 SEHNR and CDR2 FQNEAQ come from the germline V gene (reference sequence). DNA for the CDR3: TGTGCCAGCAGCGGAGGAGGGATTAGTCAGCCCCAGCATTTT. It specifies CASSGGGISQPQHF.

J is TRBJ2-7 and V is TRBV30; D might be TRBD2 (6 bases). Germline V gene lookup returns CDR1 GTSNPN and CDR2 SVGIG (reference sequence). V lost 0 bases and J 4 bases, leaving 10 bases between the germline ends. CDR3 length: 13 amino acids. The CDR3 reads CAWSVSAGYEQYF. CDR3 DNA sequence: TGTGCCTGGAGTGTATCGGCGGGGTACGAGCAGTACTTC.

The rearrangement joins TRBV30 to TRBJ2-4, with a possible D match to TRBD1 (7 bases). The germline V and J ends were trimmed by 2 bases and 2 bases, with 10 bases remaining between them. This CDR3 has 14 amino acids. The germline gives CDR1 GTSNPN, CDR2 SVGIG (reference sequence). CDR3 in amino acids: CAWSQGGPKNIQYF. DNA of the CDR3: TGTGCCTGGAGTCAGGGGGGCCCCAAAAACATTCAGTACTTC.

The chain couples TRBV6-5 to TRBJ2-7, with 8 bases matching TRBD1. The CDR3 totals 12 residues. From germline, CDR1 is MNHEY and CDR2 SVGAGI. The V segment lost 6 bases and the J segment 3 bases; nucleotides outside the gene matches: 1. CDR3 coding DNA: TGTGCCAGCAGAACAGGGGGCTACGAGCAGTACTTC. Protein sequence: CASRTGGYEQYF.

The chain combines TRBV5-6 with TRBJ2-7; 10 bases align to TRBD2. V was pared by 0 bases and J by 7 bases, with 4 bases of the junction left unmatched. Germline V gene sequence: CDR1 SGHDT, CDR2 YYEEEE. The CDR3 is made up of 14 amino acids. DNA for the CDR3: TGTGCCAGCAGCTTGGCGGGACTAGCGTATGAGCAGTACTTC. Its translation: CASSLAGLAYEQYF. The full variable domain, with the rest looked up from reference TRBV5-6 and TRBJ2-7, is DAGVTQSPTHLIKTRGQQVTLRCSPKSGHDTVSWYQQALGQGPQFIFQYYEEEERQRGNFPDRFSGHQFPNYSSELNVNALLLGDSALYLCASSLAGLAYEQYFGPGTRLTVT.

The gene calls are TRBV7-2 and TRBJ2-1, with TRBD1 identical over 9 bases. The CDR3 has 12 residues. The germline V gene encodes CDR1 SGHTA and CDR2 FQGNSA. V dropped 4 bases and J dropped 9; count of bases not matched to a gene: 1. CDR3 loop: CASSYRGREQFF. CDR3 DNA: TGTGCCAGCAGCTACAGGGGGCGTGAGCAGTTCTTC.

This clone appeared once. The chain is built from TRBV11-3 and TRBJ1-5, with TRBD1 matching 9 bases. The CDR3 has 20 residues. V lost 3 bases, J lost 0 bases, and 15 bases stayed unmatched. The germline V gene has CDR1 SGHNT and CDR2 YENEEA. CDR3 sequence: CASSFKADRGSPYSNQPQHF. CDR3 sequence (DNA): TGTGCCAGCAGCTTTAAAGCCGACAGGGGGTCCCCCTATAGCAATCAGCCCCAGCATTTT. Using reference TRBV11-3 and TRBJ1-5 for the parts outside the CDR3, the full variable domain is EAGVVQSPRYKIIEKKQPVAFWCNPISGHNTLYWYLQNLGQGPELLIRYENEEAVDDSQLPKDRFSAERLKGVDSTLKIQPAELGDSAVYLCASSFKADRGSPYSNQPQHFGDGTRLSIL.

The CDR3 nucleotides are TGTGCCAGCAGCAACCCTAGGACAGGGGATGAAAAACTGTTTTTT. Its translation is CASSNPRTGDEKLFF. This chain links TRBV6-5 with TRBJ1-4; 9 bases are a match to TRBD1. The germline V gene encodes CDR1 MNHEY and CDR2 SVGAGI. The trim removed 6 bases at V and 6 bases at J, leaving 8 bases unmatched. The CDR3 is 15 residues long.

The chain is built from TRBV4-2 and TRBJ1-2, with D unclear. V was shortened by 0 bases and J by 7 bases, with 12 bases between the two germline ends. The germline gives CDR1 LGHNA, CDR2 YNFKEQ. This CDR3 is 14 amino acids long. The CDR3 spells CASSQDRTSAGYTF. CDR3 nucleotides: TGTGCCAGCAGCCAAGATCGAACTAGTGCTGGCTACACCTTC.

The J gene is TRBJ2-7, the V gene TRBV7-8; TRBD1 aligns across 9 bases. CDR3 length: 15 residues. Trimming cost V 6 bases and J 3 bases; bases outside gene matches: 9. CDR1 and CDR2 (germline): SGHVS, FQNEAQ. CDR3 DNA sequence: TGTGCCAGCAGACGGACAGGGGTTAGAGGCTACGAGCAGTACTTC. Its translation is CASRRTGVRGYEQYF.

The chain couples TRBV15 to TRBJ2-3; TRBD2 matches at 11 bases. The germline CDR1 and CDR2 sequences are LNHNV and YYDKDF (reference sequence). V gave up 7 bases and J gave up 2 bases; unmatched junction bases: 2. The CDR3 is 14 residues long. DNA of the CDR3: TGTGCCACCACTAGCGGGGGGTACACAGATACGCAGTATTTT. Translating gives CATTSGGYTDTQYF. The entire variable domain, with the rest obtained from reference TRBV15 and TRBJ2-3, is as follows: DAMVIQNPRYQVTQFGKPVTLSCSQTLNHNVMYWYQQKSSQAPKLLFHYYDKDFNNEADTPDNFQSRRPNTSFCFLDIRSPGLGDTAMYLCATTSGGYTDTQYFGPGTRLTVL.